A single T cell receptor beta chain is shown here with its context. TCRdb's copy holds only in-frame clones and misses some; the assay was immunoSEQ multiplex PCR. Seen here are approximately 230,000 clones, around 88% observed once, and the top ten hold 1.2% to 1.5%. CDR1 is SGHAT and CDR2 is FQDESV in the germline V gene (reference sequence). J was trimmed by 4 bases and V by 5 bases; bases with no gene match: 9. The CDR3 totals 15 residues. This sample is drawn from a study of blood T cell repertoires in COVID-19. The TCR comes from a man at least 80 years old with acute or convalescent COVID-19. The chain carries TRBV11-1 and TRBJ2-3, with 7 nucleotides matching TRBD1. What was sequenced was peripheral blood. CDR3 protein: CASSARTGVADTQYF. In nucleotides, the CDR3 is TGTGCCAGCAGCGCTCGTACAGGGGTGGCAGATACGCAGTATTTT.